A single sample is the source of the 8 T cell receptor beta chains below, sequenced in a study of cytomegalovirus exposure and HLA in healthy donors. The PCR was carried out with 60 Vbeta primers and 13 Jbeta primers. Data came from immunoSEQ multiplex PCR; TCRdb stores just in-frame clones and leaves some out. The table has around 130,000 clones, over 70% seen once. Specimen: PBMCs. These receptors were taken from a middle-aged woman in good health and CMV-seronegative.

This chain connects TRBV5-5 to TRBJ1-4; TRBD1 is a possible D gene (6 bases). The CDR3 has 16 residues. The V end was cut by 4 bases, the J end by 0 bases, with 13 bases between. Germline CDR1 and CDR2: SGHKS and YYEKEE (reference sequence). The CDR3 region has the DNA TGTGCCAGCAGCGTAACTGGGGGCGCAACTAATGAAAAACTGTTTTTT. It yields the protein CASSVTGGATNEKLFF. Based on the CDR3 plus reference TRBV5-5 and TRBJ1-4, the full variable domain is DAGVTQSPTHLIKTRGQQVTLRCSPISGHKSVSWYQQVLGQGPQFIFQYYEKEERGRGNFPDRFSARQFPNYSSELNVNALLLGDSALYLCASSVTGGATNEKLFFGSGTQLSVL.

The chain is built from TRBV9 and TRBJ2-3, with 12 nucleotides matching TRBD2. This CDR3 contains 16 residues. Trimming at V came to 3 bases and at J to 2 bases, leaving 4 bases not matched to a gene. Germline assignment: CDR1 SGDLS and CDR2 YYNGEE. The CDR3 loop reads CASSGSSGGDTDTQYF. DNA of the CDR3: TGTGCCAGCAGCGGCTCTAGCGGGGGGGACACAGATACGCAGTATTTT.

Only a few counts were recorded for this clone. The chain carries TRBV19 and TRBJ2-7, with D tentatively TRBD2 (5 bases). The V gene's germline CDR1 is LNHDA and CDR2 SQIVND (reference sequence). The V and J ends lost 4 bases and 7 bases respectively, with 17 bases between them. The length of the CDR3 is 14 residues. CDR3 DNA sequence: TGTGCCAGTAGTAAGCGACCCGATACGGGAGAGCAGTACTTC. Translation gives CASSKRPDTGEQYF.

The chain has TRBV5-1 and TRBJ1-5, with 12 positions matching TRBD1. The CDR3 contains 18 residues. Unmatched junction bases numbered 6, after V lost 2 bases and J lost 0 bases. Germline V gives CDR1 SGHRS, CDR2 YFSETQ. CDR3 protein: CASSFYGTGGYSNQPQHF. The CDR3 nucleotides read TGCGCCAGCAGCTTCTACGGGACAGGGGGCTATAGCAATCAGCCCCAGCATTTT.

Points on this clone: One end of the junction fails to match germline, which may point to a read error. The rearrangement uses TRBV28 and TRBJ2-7; possibly TRBD1 for D (5 bases). Germline CDR1 MDHEN, CDR2 SYDVKM. The length of the CDR3 is 14 residues. The CDR3 nucleotides are TGTGCCAGCAGGCTGACAGATCCTACCTACGAGCAGTGCTTC. Protein sequence: CASRLTDPTYEQCF. The variable domain in full, completed from reference TRBV28 and TRBJ2-7, reads DVKVTQSSRYLVKRTGEKVFLECVQDMDHENMFWYRQDPGLGLRLIYFSYDVKMKEKGDIPEGYSVSREKKERFSLILESASTNQTSMYLCASRLTDPTYEQCFGPGTRLTVT.

The chain couples TRBV27 to TRBJ1-1; D perhaps matches TRBD1 (5 bases). CDR1 and CDR2 (germline): MNHEY, SMNVEV (reference sequence). With 5 bases removed from V and 10 bases from J, the gap between germline ends came to 20 bases. The CDR3 extends over 14 amino acids. This CDR3 reads CASSPRSGGVGAFF. CDR3 nucleotide sequence: TGTGCCAGCAGTCCTAGGTCGGGGGGGGTGGGAGCTTTCTTT.

In this sample, this clone turned up a few times. V gene TRBV6-6 combines with J gene TRBJ1-2; D ambiguous. CDR3 size: 11 residues. CDR1 is MNHNY and CDR2 is SVGAGI in the germline V gene (reference sequence). The V end was cut by 4 bases, the J end by 7 bases, with 7 bases between. CDR3 sequence: CASSSTLGYTF. Here the CDR3 DNA reads TGTGCCAGCAGTTCGACTCTTGGCTACACCTTC.

The chain is built from TRBV19 and TRBJ1-2; 7 bases agree with TRBD1. V dropped 5 bases and J dropped 2; count of bases not matched to a gene: 11. Looked up from germline, CDR1 is LNHDA and CDR2 is SQIVND (reference sequence). The CDR3 is 16 amino acids. The CDR3 DNA reads as TGTGCCAGTAGTCGACAGGGACGAATCGAAAACTATGGCTACACCTTC. This encodes CASSRQGRIENYGYTF.